Detailed here is one TCR beta chain. Its specificity is not known. The sample originates from a study of vaccination and CD4 T cells after COVID-19. Study overall: Six males and four females, two Hispanic, made up the convalescents.

Sequenced with the Oncomine TCR Beta short-read assay was DNA taken from cultured CD4+ T cells. Each CDR3 protein gets one entry after TCRdb re-called the PCR reads with MiXCR. The sample contains about 20,000 distinct CDR3 sequences, less than 65% of which appear only once. The ends were cut back, 5 bases at V and 1 base at J, with 14 bases in the middle. There are 15 residues in the CDR3. Germline assignment: CDR1 SNHLY and CDR2 FYNNEI. The treatment was: roughly ten-day PBMC culture with coronavirus spike peptide pools or control peptides (ViraFEST assay). With peptide pools, ViraFEST first expanded antigen-specific T cells and afterwards sequenced their TCRs.

This chain uses TRBV2 with TRBJ1-1; perhaps TRBD1 as D (6 bases). The sequences come from CD4+ T cells from blood, cultured in vitro, collected after SARS-CoV-2 vaccination. The receptor comes from a human donor who had recovered from COVID-19. CDR3 bases: TGTGCCAGCAGTCAAATTCCACAGGGGAACACTGAAGCTTTCTTT. Translation: CASSQIPQGNTEAFF.